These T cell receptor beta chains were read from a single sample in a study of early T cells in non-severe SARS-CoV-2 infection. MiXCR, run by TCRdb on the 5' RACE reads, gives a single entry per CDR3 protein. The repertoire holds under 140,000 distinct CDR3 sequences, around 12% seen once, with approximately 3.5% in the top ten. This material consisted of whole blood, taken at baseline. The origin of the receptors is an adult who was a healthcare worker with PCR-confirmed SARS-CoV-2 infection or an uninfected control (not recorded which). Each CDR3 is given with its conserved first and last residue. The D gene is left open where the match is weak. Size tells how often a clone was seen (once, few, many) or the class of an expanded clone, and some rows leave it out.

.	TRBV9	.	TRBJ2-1	CASSVGTSLNEQFF	TGTGCCAGCAGCGTAGGCACATCGTTAAATGAGCAGTTCTTC
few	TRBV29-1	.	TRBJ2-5	CSVEDGGEETQYF	TGCAGCGTTGAAGATGGAGGGGAAGAGACCCAGTACTTC
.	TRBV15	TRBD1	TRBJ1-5	CATSRFSTGTGGNQPQHF	TGTGCCACCAGCAGATTTTCCACCGGGACAGGGGGAAATCAGCCCCAGCATTTT
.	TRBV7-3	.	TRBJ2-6	CASTAREPASSGANVLTF	TGTGCCAGCACCGCCAGGGAGCCTGCTAGCTCTGGGGCCAACGTCCTGACTTTC
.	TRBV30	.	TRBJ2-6	CAWRSSLAGANVLTF	TGTGCCTGGCGATCCTCCCTAGCGGGGGCCAACGTCCTGACTTTC
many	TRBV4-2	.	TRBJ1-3	CASSQGQQSSGNTIYF	TGTGCCAGCAGCCAAGGGCAACAGAGCTCTGGAAACACCATATATTTT
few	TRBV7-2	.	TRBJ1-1	CASSLFEWDTEAFF	TGTGCCAGCAGCTTATTTGAATGGGACACTGAAGCTTTCTTT
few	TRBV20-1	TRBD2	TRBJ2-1	CSYAGTRPPGEQFF	TGCAGTTATGCCGGGACTAGGCCCCCAGGGGAGCAGTTCTTC
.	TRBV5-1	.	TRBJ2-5	CASSLRDVWYF	TGCGCCAGCAGCTTACGGGACGTTTGGTACTTC
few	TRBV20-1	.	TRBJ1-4	CSARDGGGSEKLFF	TGCAGTGCTAGAGATGGAGGGGGAAGTGAAAAACTGTTTTTT
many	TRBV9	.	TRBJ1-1	CASSAGALTEAFF	TGTGCCAGCAGCGCGGGGGCTCTGACTGAAGCTTTCTTT
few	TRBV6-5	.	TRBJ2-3	CASSSPTEISTDTQYF	TGTGCCAGCAGTTCACCTACAGAGATTAGCACAGATACGCAGTATTTT
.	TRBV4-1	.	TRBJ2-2	CASRDSLKNTGELFF	TGCGCCAGCAGAGACAGCCTGAAAAACACCGGGGAGCTGTTTTTT